A single sample is the source of the 25 T cell receptor beta chains below, sequenced in a study of blood T cell repertoires in COVID-19. The data were produced by immunoSEQ multiplex PCR, yet TCRdb's version contains in-frame clones alone and is incomplete. The sample includes about 200,000 clones, around 86% of them seen just once. Sequencing input: peripheral blood. The source of these receptors is a man in his sixties who had recovered from COVID-19.

The chain combines TRBV9 with TRBJ2-2; 7 nucleotides line up with TRBD2. The CDR3 length is 16 residues. From germline, CDR1 is SGDLS and CDR2 YYNGEE. V lost 4 bases to trimming and J lost 4 bases; unmatched junction nucleotides: 10. For the CDR3, the DNA is TGTGCCAGCAGCTCGAGGAGGGAGGGGAGCACCGGGGAGCTGTTTTTT. It translates to CASSSRREGSTGELFF.

V usage is TRBV6-2 or TRBV6-3 and J usage is TRBJ1-3, with 8 bases fitting TRBD1. J was trimmed by 1 base and V by 4 bases; bases with no gene match: 18. The CDR3 runs to 20 residues. Germline CDR1 MNHEY, CDR2 SVGEGT. Here the CDR3 reads CASSSTGTGTPLRSGNTIYF. CDR3 DNA sequence: TGTGCCAGCAGTTCAACCGGGACAGGTACACCTCTCAGGTCTGGAAACACCATATATTTT.

The chain uses TRBV28 and TRBJ1-2; TRBD1 might be the D (5 bases). The CDR3 has 14 residues. V dropped 3 bases and J dropped 1 base, with 9 bases sitting between them. Germline loops: CDR1 MDHEN, CDR2 SYDVKM. The CDR3 sequence is CASSFGGINYGYTF. CDR3 bases: TGTGCCAGCAGTTTCGGGGGTATTAACTATGGCTACACCTTC.

This clone has only one observation. The rearrangement links TRBV19 to TRBJ2-7; 12 nucleotides match TRBD1. The junction had 2 bases not matched to a gene; V was cut back by 4 bases and J by 4 bases. Germline-derived CDR1 and CDR2 are LNHDA and SQIVND (reference sequence). The CDR3 loop spans 14 amino acids. This chain's CDR3 is CASSRGQGAYEQYF. CDR3 DNA: TGTGCCAGTAGTAGGGGACAGGGGGCGTACGAGCAGTACTTC.

The chain joins TRBV15 to TRBJ1-1, with 8 bases that match TRBD1. The germline V gene has CDR1 LNHNV and CDR2 YYDKDF (reference sequence). The CDR3 runs to 14 residues. J was trimmed by 4 bases and V by 3 bases; bases with no gene match: 4. CDR3 amino acids: CATSRLGQGTEAFF. Written as DNA, the CDR3 is TGTGCCACCAGCAGGCTCGGACAGGGCACTGAAGCTTTCTTT.

The chain carries TRBV28 and TRBJ2-2; no clear D. Trimming left V 7 bases short and J 3 bases short, with 12 bases between. Looked up from germline, CDR1 is MDHEN and CDR2 is SYDVKM. The CDR3 loop spans 14 amino acids. The CDR3 DNA reads as TGTGCCAGCACCGAAGGAGCTTACACCGGGGAGCTGTTTTTT. Translating it yields CASTEGAYTGELFF.

The chain employs TRBV28 and TRBJ1-2; the match to TRBD1 covers 9 bases. CDR3 size: 13 residues. The junction had 6 bases not matched to a gene; V was cut back by 6 bases and J by 7 bases. Germline V CDR1 and CDR2: MDHEN, SYDVKM. CDR3 residues: CASSLGQGFGYTF. CDR3 sequence (DNA): TGTGCCAGCAGCCTGGGACAGGGATTTGGCTACACCTTC.

The V call is TRBV28, the J call TRBJ1-3, with 7 nucleotides matching TRBD1. Germline lookup yields CDR1 MDHEN and CDR2 SYDVKM. V dropped 5 bases and J dropped 4; count of bases not matched to a gene: 8. The CDR3 is made up of 15 amino acids. The DNA of the CDR3 is TGTGCCAGCAGTGCCCCAGGGGGAACAGGAAACACCATATATTTT. Residues: CASSAPGGTGNTIYF. The entire variable domain, with the rest obtained from reference TRBV28 and TRBJ1-3, is as follows: DVKVTQSSRYLVKRTGEKVFLECVQDMDHENMFWYRQDPGLGLRLIYFSYDVKMKEKGDIPEGYSVSREKKERFSLILESASTNQTSMYLCASSAPGGTGNTIYFGEGSWLTVV.

This chain links TRBV3-1 (or the pseudogene TRBV3-2) with TRBJ2-3; TRBD2 agrees at 9 bases. The CDR3 spans 17 residues. Trimming removed 1 base from V and 2 bases from J; junction bases left unmatched: 7. Germline V CDR1 and CDR2: LGHDT, YNNKEL (reference sequence). In DNA, the CDR3 is TGTGCCAGCAGCCAAGTAGCGCGGGAGGGCCTCACAGATACGCAGTATTTT. Its protein product is CASSQVAREGLTDTQYF.

The chain joins TRBV16 to TRBJ1-2; TRBD1 matches 8 bases. This CDR3 contains 16 residues. V dropped 0 bases and J dropped 7; count of bases not matched to a gene: 10. Germline V gene data show CDR1 as KGHSY and CDR2 as FQNENV. The CDR3 DNA reads TGTGCCAGCAGCCAATCCGGCAGGGGGCGAGTTGGTGGCTACACCTTC. Amino acid sequence: CASSQSGRGRVGGYTF.

The chain combines TRBV2 with TRBJ2-7; TRBD2 matches 11 bases. CDR1 SNHLY and CDR2 FYNNEI come from the germline V gene. After removal of 7 bases from V and 3 bases from J, the junction contained 5 bases not matched to a gene. The CDR3 runs 14 residues. For the CDR3, the DNA is TGTGCCAGCATTCTAGCGGGGGGAAACTACGAGCAGTACTTC. Translating it yields CASILAGGNYEQYF.

The chain uses TRBV28 and TRBJ2-5, with 10 nucleotides matching TRBD1. The CDR3 consists of 16 residues. CDR1 and CDR2 (germline): MDHEN, SYDVKM. V shed 4 bases, J shed 7 bases, and the junction held 12 bases outside the gene matches. The CDR3 nucleotides read TGTGCCAGCAGTTCGGACCCAAAGGACAGGGGGGGGACCCAGTACTTC. It encodes CASSSDPKDRGGTQYF. Looking up the rest from reference TRBV28 and TRBJ2-5 gives the full variable domain: DVKVTQSSRYLVKRTGEKVFLECVQDMDHENMFWYRQDPGLGLRLIYFSYDVKMKEKGDIPEGYSVSREKKERFSLILESASTNQTSMYLCASSSDPKDRGGTQYFGPGTRLLVL.

Concerning this clone itself: The sample contains more than one DNA sequence encoding this CDR3. The J gene is TRBJ2-2, the V gene TRBV7-2; weak D call: TRBD2 (5 bases). The germline V gene has CDR1 SGHTA and CDR2 FQGNSA. V was pared by 0 bases and J by 4 bases, with 6 bases between. This CDR3 is built from 14 residues. The CDR3 coding sequence is TGTGCCAGCAGCTTAGCGAGGGCCACCGGGGAGCTGTTTTTT. This gives the protein CASSLARATGELFF.

V is TRBV24-1 and J is TRBJ2-3, with 12 bases lining up with TRBD2. Germline V gene data show CDR1 as KGHDR and CDR2 as SFDVKD. J was trimmed by 3 bases and V by 4 bases; bases with no gene match: 4. This CDR3 contains 16 residues. CDR3 DNA sequence: TGTGCCACCAGTGACCTGACTAGCGGGAGTACAGATACGCAGTATTTT. Protein: CATSDLTSGSTDTQYF.

This clone came up many times. The chain is built from TRBV6-6 and TRBJ2-3; D gene uncertain. In germline, CDR1 is MNHNY, CDR2 SVGAGI (reference sequence). This CDR3 has 12 amino acids. Trimming took off 0 bases at V and 6 bases at J, with 4 bases between the two ends. The CDR3, as DNA: TGTGCCAGCAGTTACTCGAGGGATACGCAGTATTTT. This gives the protein CASSYSRDTQYF.

CDR3 DNA sequence: TGCGCCAGCAGCTTCGGGACTGGGACTGAAGCTTTCTTT. Encoded protein: CASSFGTGTEAFF. This chain joins TRBV5-1 and TRBJ1-1; D perhaps matches TRBD1 (5 bases). The V gene's germline CDR1 is SGHRS and CDR2 YFSETQ. V lost 2 bases to trimming and J lost 5 bases, with 10 bases between them. The CDR3 consists of 13 residues.

The rearrangement uses TRBV24-1 and TRBJ2-7; 11 bases are a match to TRBD2. With V trimmed by 1 base and J by 6 bases, 4 bases remained unmatched. Germline assignment: CDR1 KGHDR and CDR2 SFDVKD. The CDR3 loop spans 15 amino acids. CDR3 protein: CATSDFSGRAFEQYF. The CDR3 DNA reads TGTGCCACCAGTGATTTTAGCGGGAGGGCCTTCGAGCAGTACTTC.

The chain uses TRBV9 and TRBJ1-1; D perhaps matches TRBD1 (5 bases). The CDR3 totals 15 residues. Germline V gene data show CDR1 as SGDLS and CDR2 as YYNGEE. With 4 bases removed from V and 5 bases from J, the gap between germline ends came to 18 bases. CDR3 DNA sequence: TGTGCCAGCAGCCGATTAGGGGTCGGGAGGACTGAAGCTTTCTTT. It specifies CASSRLGVGRTEAFF. Full variable domain (remainder filled in from reference TRBV9 and TRBJ1-1): DSGVTQTPKHLITATGQRVTLRCSPRSGDLSVYWYQQSLDQGLQFLIQYYNGEERAKGNILERFSAQQFPDLHSELNLSSLELGDSALYFCASSRLGVGRTEAFFGQGTRLTVV.

The chain recombines TRBV5-1 with TRBJ1-3; 7 nucleotides agree with TRBD1. CDR1 is SGHRS and CDR2 is YFSETQ in the germline V gene. The length of the CDR3 is 16 residues. V shed 0 bases and J 4 bases; nucleotides not matched to a gene: 7. This CDR3 is CASSLEGQGEGNTIYF. The CDR3 coding sequence is TGCGCCAGCAGCTTGGAGGGGCAGGGGGAAGGAAACACCATATATTTT.

The chain couples TRBV19 to TRBJ2-7; maybe TRBD2 (6 bases). Germline V gene data show CDR1 as LNHDA and CDR2 as SQIVND (reference sequence). CDR3 length equals 14 residues. Trimming took off 2 bases at V and 4 bases at J, with 12 bases between the two ends. This CDR3 is CASSIPGSNYEQYF. The CDR3 DNA sequence: TGTGCCAGTAGTATACCCGGGAGTAATTACGAGCAGTACTTC.

This clone was detected only once. The chain has TRBV19 and TRBJ2-1; TRBD2 might be the D (5 bases). The CDR3 has 13 amino acids. CDR1 is LNHDA, CDR2 SQIVND, per germline (reference sequence). V lost 1 base and J 7 bases, leaving 8 bases between the germline ends. The CDR3 reads CASSIAAANEQFF. The CDR3 bases are TGTGCCAGTAGTATAGCAGCGGCAAATGAGCAGTTCTTC.

The V gene is TRBV6-5, the J gene TRBJ1-3; D possibly corresponds to TRBD1 (5 bases). Germline V CDR1 and CDR2: MNHEY, SVGAGI. Trimming cost V 5 bases and J 3 bases, with 11 bases left between them. The CDR3 sequence is 14 residues long. Here the CDR3 DNA reads TGTGCCAGCAGTCGTTCCAGGGTTGGAAACACCATATATTTT. Amino acid sequence: CASSRSRVGNTIYF.

The chain combines TRBV18 with TRBJ2-2; TRBD1 agrees at 12 bases. Germline assignment: CDR1 KGHSH and CDR2 LQKENI. The trim removed 3 bases at V and 6 bases at J, leaving 2 bases unmatched. The CDR3 spans 15 residues. The CDR3 DNA is TGTGCCAGCTCACCGGGACAGGGGGCATCCGGGGAGCTGTTTTTT. Protein: CASSPGQGASGELFF.

The chain couples TRBV6-5 to TRBJ1-1; no clear D gene. Per the germline V gene, CDR1 is MNHEY and CDR2 is SVGAGI. This CDR3 spans 13 amino acids. Trimming took 7 bases from V and 4 from J, leaving 13 bases between them. The CDR3 region is CASKTSRSTEAFF. The DNA of the CDR3 is TGTGCCAGCAAAACCTCTAGGAGCACTGAAGCTTTCTTT.

This clone has more than one count but fewer than ten. The V and J genes are TRBV10-2 and TRBJ2-2; TRBD2 agrees at 10 bases. With 6 bases clipped from V and 2 bases from J, the junction kept 3 bases outside the gene matches. The CDR3 runs 15 residues. Germline-derived CDR1 and CDR2 are WSHSY and SAAADI. The CDR3 DNA is TGCGCCAGCAGATGGACTAGCGGTAACACCGGGGAGCTGTTTTTT. Translated: CASRWTSGNTGELFF.